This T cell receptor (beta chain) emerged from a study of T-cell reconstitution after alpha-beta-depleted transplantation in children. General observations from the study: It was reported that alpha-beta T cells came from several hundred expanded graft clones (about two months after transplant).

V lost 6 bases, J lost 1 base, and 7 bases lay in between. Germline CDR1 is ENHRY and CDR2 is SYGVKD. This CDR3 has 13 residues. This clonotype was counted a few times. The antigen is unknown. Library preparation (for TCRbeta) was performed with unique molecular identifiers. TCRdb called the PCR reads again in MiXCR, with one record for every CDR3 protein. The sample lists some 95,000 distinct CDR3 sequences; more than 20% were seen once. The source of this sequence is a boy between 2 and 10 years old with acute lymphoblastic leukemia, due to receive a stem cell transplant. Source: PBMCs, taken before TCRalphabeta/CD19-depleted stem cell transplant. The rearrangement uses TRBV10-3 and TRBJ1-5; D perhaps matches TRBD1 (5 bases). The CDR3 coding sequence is TGTGCCATCAGACAGGCGAGCAATCAGCCCCAGCATTTT. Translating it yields CAIRQASNQPQHF.